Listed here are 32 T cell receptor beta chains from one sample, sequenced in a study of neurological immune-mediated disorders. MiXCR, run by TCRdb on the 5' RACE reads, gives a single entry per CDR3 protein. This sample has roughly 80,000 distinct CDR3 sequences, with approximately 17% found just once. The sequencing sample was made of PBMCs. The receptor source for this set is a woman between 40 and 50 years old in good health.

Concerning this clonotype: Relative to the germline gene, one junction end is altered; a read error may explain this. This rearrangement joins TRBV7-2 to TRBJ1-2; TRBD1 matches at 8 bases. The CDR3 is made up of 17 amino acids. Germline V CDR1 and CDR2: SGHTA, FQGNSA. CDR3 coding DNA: TGTGGCAGCAGCTCCCGCCAGGGGGCGAAGGGTAACTATGGCTACACCTTC. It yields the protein CGSSSRQGAKGNYGYTF.

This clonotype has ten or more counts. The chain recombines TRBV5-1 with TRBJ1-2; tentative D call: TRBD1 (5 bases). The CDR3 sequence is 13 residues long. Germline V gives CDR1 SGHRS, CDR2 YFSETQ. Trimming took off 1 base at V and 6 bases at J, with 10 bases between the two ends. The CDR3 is CASSLSRADGYTF. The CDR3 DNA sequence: TGCGCCAGCAGCTTGTCCAGGGCGGATGGCTACACCTTC. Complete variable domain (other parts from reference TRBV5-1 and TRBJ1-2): KAGVTQTPRYLIKTRGQQVTLSCSPISGHRSVSWYQQTPGQGLQFLFEYFSETQRNKGNFPGRFSGRQFSNSRSEMNVSTLELGDSALYLCASSLSRADGYTFGSGTRLTVV.

CDR3 protein: CASSPSGQYEQYF. CDR3 coding DNA: TGTGCCAGCTCACCCTCCGGACAGTACGAGCAGTACTTC. The V call is TRBV18, the J call TRBJ2-7, with D possibly being TRBD1 (6 bases). V lost 3 bases and J 4 bases, leaving 10 bases between the germline ends. The CDR3 loop spans 13 amino acids. Germline loops: CDR1 KGHSH, CDR2 LQKENI.

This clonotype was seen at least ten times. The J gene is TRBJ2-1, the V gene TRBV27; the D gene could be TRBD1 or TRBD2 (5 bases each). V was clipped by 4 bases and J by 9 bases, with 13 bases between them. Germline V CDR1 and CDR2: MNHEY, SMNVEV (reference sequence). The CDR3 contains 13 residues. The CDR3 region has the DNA TGTGCCAGCAGTTCAAGAGAGGGGAGTGAGCAGTTCTTC. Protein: CASSSREGSEQFF.

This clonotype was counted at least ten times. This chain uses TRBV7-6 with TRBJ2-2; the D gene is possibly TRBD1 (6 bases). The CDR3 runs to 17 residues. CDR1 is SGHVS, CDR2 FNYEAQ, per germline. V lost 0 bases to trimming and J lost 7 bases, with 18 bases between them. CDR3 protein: CASSLAETGPWGGELFF. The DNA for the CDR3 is TGTGCCAGCAGCTTAGCGGAGACAGGCCCGTGGGGCGGGGAGCTGTTTTTT.

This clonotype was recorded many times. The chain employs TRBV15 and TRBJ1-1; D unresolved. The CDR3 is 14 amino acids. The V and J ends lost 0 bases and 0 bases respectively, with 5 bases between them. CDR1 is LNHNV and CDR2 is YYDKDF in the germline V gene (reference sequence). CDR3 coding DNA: TGTGCCACCAGCAGAGACAGGTTGAACACTGAAGCTTTCTTT. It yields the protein CATSRDRLNTEAFF.

The CDR3 reads CSIRGTGGGPGELFF. The CDR3 nucleotides are TGTTCTATCAGAGGCACAGGGGGAGGACCCGGGGAGCTGTTTTTT. The rearrangement joins TRBV10-3 to TRBJ2-2; 8 bases fit TRBD1. The CDR3 has 15 residues. Germline V gene sequence: CDR1 ENHRY, CDR2 SYGVKD.

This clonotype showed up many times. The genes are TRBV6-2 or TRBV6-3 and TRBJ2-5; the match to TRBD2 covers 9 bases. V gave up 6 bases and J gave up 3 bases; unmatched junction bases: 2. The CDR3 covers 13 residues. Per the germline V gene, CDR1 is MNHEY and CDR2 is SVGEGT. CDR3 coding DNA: TGTGCCAGCAGGTCTAGCGGGAAAGAGACCCAGTACTTC. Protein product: CASRSSGKETQYF.

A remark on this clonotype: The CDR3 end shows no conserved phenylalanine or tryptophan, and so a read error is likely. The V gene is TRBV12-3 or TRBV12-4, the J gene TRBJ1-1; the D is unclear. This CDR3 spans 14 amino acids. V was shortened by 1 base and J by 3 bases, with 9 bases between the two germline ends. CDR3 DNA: TGTGCCAGCAGTTTAGTTGGTGGGGACACTGAAGCTTTCTAT. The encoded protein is CASSLVGGDTEAFY.

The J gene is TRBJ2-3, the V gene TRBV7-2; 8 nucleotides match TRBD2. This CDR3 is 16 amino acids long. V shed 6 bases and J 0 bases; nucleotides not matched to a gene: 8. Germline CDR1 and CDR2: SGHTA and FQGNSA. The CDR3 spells CASRSVSGRSTDTQYF. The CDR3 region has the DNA TGTGCCAGCAGGTCCGTAAGCGGGAGAAGCACAGATACGCAGTATTTT.

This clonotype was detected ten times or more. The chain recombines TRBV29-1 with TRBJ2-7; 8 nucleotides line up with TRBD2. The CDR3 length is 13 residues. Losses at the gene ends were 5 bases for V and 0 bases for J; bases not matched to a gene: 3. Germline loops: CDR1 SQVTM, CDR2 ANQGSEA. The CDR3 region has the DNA TGCAGCGTTCGGGGGGGCAGCTCCTACGAGCAGTACTTC. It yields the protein CSVRGGSSYEQYF.

The CDR3 protein is CASGRYNSPLHF. In DNA, the CDR3 is TGTGCCAGTGGACGGTATAATTCACCCCTCCACTTT. The chain recombines TRBV6-6 with TRBJ1-6, with D unresolved. CDR1 and CDR2 (germline): MNHNY, SVGAGI (reference sequence). Trimming took 9 bases from V and 4 from J, leaving 7 bases between them. The CDR3 loop spans 12 amino acids.

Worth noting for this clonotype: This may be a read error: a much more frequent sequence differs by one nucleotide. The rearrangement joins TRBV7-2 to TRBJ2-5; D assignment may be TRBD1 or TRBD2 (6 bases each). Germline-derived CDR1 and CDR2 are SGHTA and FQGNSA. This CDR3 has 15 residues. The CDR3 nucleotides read TGTGCCAGCAGCCCTTATAAGGGGGGCGGGGAGACCCAGTGCTTC. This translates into CASSPYKGGGETQCF.

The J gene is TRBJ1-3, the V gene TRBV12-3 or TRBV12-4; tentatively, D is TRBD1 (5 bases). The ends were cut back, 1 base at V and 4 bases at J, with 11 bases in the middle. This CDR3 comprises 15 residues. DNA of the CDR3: TGTGCCAGCAGTTTAGTTTCAGGGCCCGGAAACACCATATATTTT. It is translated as CASSLVSGPGNTIYF.

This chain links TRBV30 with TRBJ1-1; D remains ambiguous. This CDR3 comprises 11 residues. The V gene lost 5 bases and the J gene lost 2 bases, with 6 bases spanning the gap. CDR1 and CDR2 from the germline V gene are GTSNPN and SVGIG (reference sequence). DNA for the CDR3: TGTGCCTGGGCAGGAAACACTGAAGCTTTCTTT. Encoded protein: CAWAGNTEAFF.

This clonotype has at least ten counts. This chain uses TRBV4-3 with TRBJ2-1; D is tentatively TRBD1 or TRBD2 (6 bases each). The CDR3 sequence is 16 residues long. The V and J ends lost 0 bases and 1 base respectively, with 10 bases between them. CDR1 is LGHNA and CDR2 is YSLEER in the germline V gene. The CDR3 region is CASSQDKGGSYNEQFF. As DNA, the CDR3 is TGCGCCAGCAGCCAAGATAAGGGGGGATCCTACAATGAGCAGTTCTTC.

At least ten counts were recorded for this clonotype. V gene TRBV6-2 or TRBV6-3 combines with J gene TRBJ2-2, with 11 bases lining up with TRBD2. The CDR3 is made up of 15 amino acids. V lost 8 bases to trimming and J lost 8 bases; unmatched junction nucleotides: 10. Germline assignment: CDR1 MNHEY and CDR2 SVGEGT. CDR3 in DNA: TGTGCCAGCGCGGGACTAGCGGTCCGGGGTGGGGAGCTGTTTTTT. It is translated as CASAGLAVRGGELFF.

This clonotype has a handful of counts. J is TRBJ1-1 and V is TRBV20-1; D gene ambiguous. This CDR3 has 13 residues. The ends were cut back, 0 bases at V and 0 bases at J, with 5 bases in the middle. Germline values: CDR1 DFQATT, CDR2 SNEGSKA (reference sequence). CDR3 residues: CSAREGLNTEAFF. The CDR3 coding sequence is TGCAGTGCTAGAGAAGGCTTGAACACTGAAGCTTTCTTT.

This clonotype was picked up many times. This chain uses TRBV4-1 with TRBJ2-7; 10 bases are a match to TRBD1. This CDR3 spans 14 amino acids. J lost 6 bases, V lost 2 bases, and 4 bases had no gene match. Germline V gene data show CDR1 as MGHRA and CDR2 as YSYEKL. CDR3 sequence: CASSQRTGGLEQYF. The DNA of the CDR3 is TGCGCCAGCAGCCAACGGACAGGGGGTCTCGAGCAGTACTTC.

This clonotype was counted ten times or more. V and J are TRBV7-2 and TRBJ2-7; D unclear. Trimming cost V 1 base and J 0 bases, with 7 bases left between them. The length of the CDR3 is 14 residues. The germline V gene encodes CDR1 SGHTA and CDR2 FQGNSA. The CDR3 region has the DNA TGTGCCAGCAGCTTAGATGGGGACTCCTACGAGCAGTACGTC. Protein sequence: CASSLDGDSYEQYV.

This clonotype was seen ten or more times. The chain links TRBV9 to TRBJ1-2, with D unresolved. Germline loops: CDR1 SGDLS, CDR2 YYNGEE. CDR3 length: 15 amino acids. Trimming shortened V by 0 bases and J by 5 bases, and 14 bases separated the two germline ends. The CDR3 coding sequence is TGTGCCAGCAGCGTAGAGGCAGGACTAGGGTATGGCTACACCTTC. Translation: CASSVEAGLGYGYTF.

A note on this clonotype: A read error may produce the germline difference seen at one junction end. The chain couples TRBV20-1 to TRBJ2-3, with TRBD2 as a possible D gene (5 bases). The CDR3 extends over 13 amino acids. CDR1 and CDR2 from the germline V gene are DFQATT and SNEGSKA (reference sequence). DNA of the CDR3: TGTAGTGCTAGCTTTGCGACCGGGGATACGCAGTATTTT. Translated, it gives CSASFATGDTQYF.

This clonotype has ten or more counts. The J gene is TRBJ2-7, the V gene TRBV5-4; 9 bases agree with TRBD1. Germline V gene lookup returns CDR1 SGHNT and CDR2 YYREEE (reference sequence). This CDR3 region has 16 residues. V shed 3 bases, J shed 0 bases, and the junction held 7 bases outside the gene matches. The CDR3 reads CASSWGGTGSSYEQYF. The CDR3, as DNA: TGTGCCAGCAGCTGGGGAGGGACAGGGAGCTCCTACGAGCAGTACTTC.

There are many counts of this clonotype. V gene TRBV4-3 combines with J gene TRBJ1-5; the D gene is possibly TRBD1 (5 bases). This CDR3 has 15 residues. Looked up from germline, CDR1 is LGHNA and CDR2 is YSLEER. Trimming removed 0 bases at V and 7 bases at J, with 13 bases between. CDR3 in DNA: TGCGCCAGCAGCCAAGATTTAGGGGCACGGCAGCCCCAGCATTTT. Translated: CASSQDLGARQPQHF.

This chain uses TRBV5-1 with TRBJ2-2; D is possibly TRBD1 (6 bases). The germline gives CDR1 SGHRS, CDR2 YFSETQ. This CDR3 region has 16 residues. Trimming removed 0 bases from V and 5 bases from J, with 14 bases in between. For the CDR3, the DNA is TGCGCCAGCAGCTTGGAAGGCAGGGGCTCGACCGGGGAGCTGTTTTTT. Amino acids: CASSLEGRGSTGELFF.

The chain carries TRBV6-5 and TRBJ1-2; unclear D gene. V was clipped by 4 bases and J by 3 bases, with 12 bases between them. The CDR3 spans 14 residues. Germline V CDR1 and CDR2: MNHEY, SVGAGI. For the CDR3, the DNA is TGTGCCAGCAGTTCACGGACGGGAGACTATGGCTACACCTTC. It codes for CASSSRTGDYGYTF.

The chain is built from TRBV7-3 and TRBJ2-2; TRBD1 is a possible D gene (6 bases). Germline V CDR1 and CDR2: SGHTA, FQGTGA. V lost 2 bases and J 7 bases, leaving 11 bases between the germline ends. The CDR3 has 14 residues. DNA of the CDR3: TGTGCCAGCAGCTTATCAGGGGACATCGGGGAGCTGTTTTTT. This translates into CASSLSGDIGELFF.

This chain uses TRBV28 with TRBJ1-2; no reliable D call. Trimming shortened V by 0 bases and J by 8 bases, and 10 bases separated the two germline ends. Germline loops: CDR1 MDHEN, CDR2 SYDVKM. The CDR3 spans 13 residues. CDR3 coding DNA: TGTGCCAGCAGTTTATGGGGGTCCGGGGGCTACACCTTC. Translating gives CASSLWGSGGYTF.

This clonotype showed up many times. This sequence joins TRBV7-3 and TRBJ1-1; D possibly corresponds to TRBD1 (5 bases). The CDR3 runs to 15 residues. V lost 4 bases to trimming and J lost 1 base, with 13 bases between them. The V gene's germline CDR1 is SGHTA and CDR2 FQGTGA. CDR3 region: CASSSFPGPNTEAFF. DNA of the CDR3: TGTGCCAGCAGCTCCTTTCCGGGGCCGAACACTGAAGCTTTCTTT. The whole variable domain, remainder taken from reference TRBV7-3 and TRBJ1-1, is GAGVSQTPSNKVTEKGKYVELRCDPISGHTALYWYRQSLGQGPEFLIYFQGTGAADDSGLPNDRFFAVRPEGSVSTLKIQRTERGDSAVYLCASSSFPGPNTEAFFGQGTRLTVV.

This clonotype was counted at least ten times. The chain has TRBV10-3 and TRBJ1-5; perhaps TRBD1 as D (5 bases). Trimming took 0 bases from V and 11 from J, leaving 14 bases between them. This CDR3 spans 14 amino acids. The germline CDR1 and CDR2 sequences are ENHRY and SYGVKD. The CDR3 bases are TGTGCCATCAGTGAGTCGGGGGTCTTAGAGACCCAGCATTTT. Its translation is CAISESGVLETQHF.

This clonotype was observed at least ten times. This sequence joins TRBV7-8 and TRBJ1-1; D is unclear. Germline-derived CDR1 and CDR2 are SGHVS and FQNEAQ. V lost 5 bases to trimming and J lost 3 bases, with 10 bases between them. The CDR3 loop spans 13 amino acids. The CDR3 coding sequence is TGTGCCAGCAGCGCCGGACGGGACACTGAAGCTTTCTTT. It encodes CASSAGRDTEAFF.

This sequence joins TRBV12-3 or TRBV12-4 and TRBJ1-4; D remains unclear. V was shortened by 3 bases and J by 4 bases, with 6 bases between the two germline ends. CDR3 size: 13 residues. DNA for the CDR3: TGTGCCAGCAGTTTTTTCAATAATGAAAAACTGTTTTTT. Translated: CASSFFNNEKLFF.